The 27 T cell receptor beta chains listed next were all sequenced from one sample in a study of T cells in Graves' hyperthyroidism and ophthalmopathy. Amplified regions were TCR beta CDR3 sequences from RNA transcripts. Using the HTBI primer set, a first-round RT-PCR was run on the TCR CDR3. TCRdb re-called the multiplex PCR reads with MiXCR, one entry per CDR3 protein. The repertoire holds approximately 560,000 distinct CDR3 sequences, with around 45% as singletons. The specimen was peripheral blood or thyroid tissue (not recorded which). The source is a woman aged 18 to 35 with Graves' hyperthyroidism.

This clonotype turned up a few times. The V call is TRBV9, the J call TRBJ1-4; 9 bases line up with TRBD1. Germline V gene sequence: CDR1 SGDLS, CDR2 YYNGEE. The length of the CDR3 is 16 residues. V gave up 3 bases and J gave up 1 base; unmatched junction bases: 4. CDR3 coding DNA: TGTGCCAGCAGCGGGGACAGGGAGGTAACTAATGAAAAACTGTTTTTT. It translates to CASSGDREVTNEKLFF.

With regard to this clonotype: The CDR3 carries no conserved terminal phenylalanine or tryptophan, so it likely arises from a read error. The limits of the CDR3 on the DNA are not certain, so only TCRdb's listed CDR3 is given. The chain employs TRBV10-3 and TRBJ2-5; TRBD2 is the table's D call and was not checked against the DNA. The CDR3 has 8 residues if both end residues are counted. CDR1 is ENHRY and CDR2 is SYGVKD in the germline V gene. CDR3 amino acids: CAISGGTS.

The sample holds many counts of this clonotype. The chain links TRBV7-9 to TRBJ2-7; D may be TRBD1 (5 bases). Germline assignment: CDR1 SEHNR and CDR2 FQNEAQ (reference sequence). The CDR3 spans 15 residues. V was pared by 2 bases and J by 2 bases, with 13 bases between. CDR3 in DNA: TGTGCCAGCAGCTTAAGGGGCTCAGCGCCCTACGAGCAGTACTTC. Amino acid sequence: CASSLRGSAPYEQYF.

The V gene is TRBV7-3, the J gene TRBJ2-3, with a tentative D call TRBD1 (5 bases). CDR1 is SGHTA, CDR2 FQGTGA, per germline. The CDR3 runs 15 residues. Deletions cut 5 bases from V and 3 bases from J, with 15 bases between. In DNA form, the CDR3 reads TGTGCCAGCAGCCCCCAGGGTCTCGGGACAGATACGCAGTATTTT. Its protein is CASSPQGLGTDTQYF. Full variable domain (outside the CDR3, taken from reference TRBV7-3 and TRBJ2-3): GAGVSQTPSNKVTEKGKYVELRCDPISGHTALYWYRQSLGQGPEFLIYFQGTGAADDSGLPNDRFFAVRPEGSVSTLKIQRTERGDSAVYLCASSPQGLGTDTQYFGPGTRLTVL.

CDR3: CASSPRTGTSNQPQHF. In DNA, the CDR3 is TGTGCCAGCAGTCCCAGGACAGGGACGAGCAATCAGCCCCAGCATTTT. V gene TRBV2 combines with J gene TRBJ1-5; 8 nucleotides line up with TRBD1. The CDR3 is made up of 16 amino acids. Germline trimming cut 5 bases from V and 1 base from J; bases unmatched to any gene: 7. The germline V gene has CDR1 SNHLY and CDR2 FYNNEI.

This clonotype was counted a few times. The chain recombines TRBV6-5 with TRBJ1-2; no firm D call. The germline V gene encodes CDR1 MNHEY and CDR2 SVGAGI. CDR3 length equals 12 residues. Trimming stripped 6 bases from V and 3 bases from J, with 8 bases between. CDR3 DNA: TGTGCCAGCAGGGGTGATCACTATGGCTACACCTTC. It is translated as CASRGDHYGYTF.

The J gene is TRBJ1-5, the V gene TRBV19; 11 nucleotides agree with TRBD1. The CDR3 is 16 amino acids. CDR1 is LNHDA and CDR2 is SQIVND in the germline V gene (reference sequence). The junction had 8 bases not matched to a gene; V was cut back by 5 bases and J by 5 bases. This chain's CDR3 is CASSPPGTGGHQPQHF. CDR3 in DNA: TGTGCCAGTAGTCCGCCCGGGACAGGGGGACATCAGCCCCAGCATTTT.

This rearrangement joins TRBV7-9 to TRBJ1-4; D ambiguous. The CDR3 consists of 12 residues. CDR1 is SEHNR, CDR2 FQNEAQ, per germline (reference sequence). Trimming stripped 10 bases from V and 8 bases from J, with 14 bases between. CDR3 region: CANSFHEEKLFF. For the CDR3, the DNA is TGTGCCAACAGTTTCCATGAGGAAAAACTGTTTTTT.

This clonotype was seen repeatedly, ten times or more. The chain combines TRBV2 with TRBJ2-2, with 11 bases fitting TRBD2. The CDR3 is made up of 15 amino acids. Per germline, CDR1 SNHLY and CDR2 FYNNEI. The J segment lost 5 bases and the V segment lost 10 bases, leaving 9 bases of the junction unmatched. The CDR3 protein is CATELAGVRTGELFF. DNA for the CDR3: TGTGCCACCGAACTAGCGGGAGTGCGTACCGGGGAGCTGTTTTTT.

The rearrangement links TRBV7-2 to TRBJ2-5; TRBD2 matches at 8 bases. V was clipped by 5 bases and J by 1 base; unmatched bases: 12. The CDR3 runs to 17 residues. Germline lookup yields CDR1 SGHTA and CDR2 FQGNSA. The CDR3 DNA reads as TGTGCCAGCAGCCAATCAGGGCTAGCGGGCCGCCAAGAGACCCAGTACTTC. Amino acids: CASSQSGLAGRQETQYF.

Notes on this clonotype: A read error may be the cause here, since a much bigger clone is one base away. The V call is TRBV24-1, the J call TRBJ1-5; unclear D gene. The CDR3 runs 12 residues. V was pared by 6 bases and J by 7 bases, with 9 bases between. Germline V gene sequence: CDR1 KGHDR, CDR2 SFDVKD. In DNA, the CDR3 is TGTGCCACCAGTTACTCGTACCAGCCCCAGCATTTT. It yields the protein CATSYSYQPQHF.

This clonotype was seen at least ten times. V is TRBV15 and J is TRBJ2-7; TRBD1 might be the D (6 bases). Germline V gene lookup returns CDR1 LNHNV and CDR2 YYDKDF (reference sequence). The germline V and J ends were trimmed by 4 bases and 0 bases, with 13 bases remaining between them. CDR3 length: 15 residues. Here the CDR3 DNA reads TGTGCCACCAGCACCGGTCAGGGGATCTCCTACGAGCAGTACTTC. Amino acid sequence: CATSTGQGISYEQYF.

This clonotype was observed a few times. This sequence joins TRBV20-1 and TRBJ1-5, with a tentative D call TRBD1 (6 bases). Trimming left V 4 bases short and J 6 bases short, with 13 bases between. Germline CDR1 is DFQATT and CDR2 is SNEGSKA (reference sequence). CDR3 size: 13 residues. CDR3 coding DNA: TGCAGTGCTAAGGTCCCCAGGGGTCAGCCCCAGCATTTT. Its translation: CSAKVPRGQPQHF.

J is TRBJ1-5 and V is TRBV12-3 or TRBV12-4; D is undetermined. V was clipped by 6 bases and J by 3 bases, with 9 bases between them. This CDR3 contains 13 residues. CDR3 DNA: TGTGCCAGCAGGAACCGGGACAATCAGCCCCAGCATTTT. It is translated as CASRNRDNQPQHF.

There are a few counts of this clonotype. This chain uses TRBV24-1 with TRBJ2-2; 10 nucleotides align to TRBD1. Trimming removed 3 bases from V and 3 bases from J; junction bases left unmatched: 9. The CDR3 runs 18 residues. Germline loops: CDR1 KGHDR, CDR2 SFDVKD. Here the CDR3 reads CATSDPTRQGADTGELFF. CDR3 in DNA: TGTGCCACCAGTGATCCCACCCGACAGGGGGCTGACACCGGGGAGCTGTTTTTT.

This rearrangement joins TRBV7-9 to TRBJ2-7; the D gene is possibly TRBD2 (5 bases). Trimming stripped 5 bases from V and 6 bases from J, with 20 bases between. Germline CDR1 and CDR2: SEHNR and FQNEAQ (reference sequence). This CDR3 is 15 amino acids long. The CDR3 loop is CASSPSGWRTCEQYF. Here the CDR3 DNA reads TGTGCCAGCAGCCCATCGGGGTGGAGAACTTGCGAGCAGTACTTC.

In this sample, this clonotype turned up once. Germline is not matched at one junction end, which may reflect a read error. This chain uses TRBV20-1 with TRBJ2-7; 11 bases line up with TRBD2. The CDR3 consists of 15 residues. The germline V gene encodes CDR1 DFQATT and CDR2 SNEGSKA (reference sequence). CDR3 region: CSAISGRAVSGELYF. CDR3 nucleotide sequence: TGCAGTGCTATTAGCGGGAGGGCCGTCTCCGGGGAGCTGTACTTC.

The chain has TRBV29-1 and TRBJ2-7; unclear D gene. V was shortened by 3 bases and J by 8 bases, with 11 bases between the two germline ends. The CDR3 runs 11 residues. Germline V gene sequence: CDR1 SQVTM, CDR2 ANQGSEA. CDR3 sequence: CSVEVSGQQYF. The CDR3 DNA follows: TGCAGCGTTGAGGTATCGGGTCAGCAGTACTTC.

This clonotype has more than one count but fewer than ten. The V call is TRBV7-2, the J call TRBJ1-1; 11 positions match TRBD1. CDR3 length: 14 residues. Germline V gives CDR1 SGHTA, CDR2 FQGNSA. V was pared by 5 bases and J by 5 bases, with 4 bases of the junction left unmatched. CDR3 coding DNA: TGTGCCAGCAGCACTGGACAGGGGGCGACTGAAGCTTTCTTT. This sequence encodes CASSTGQGATEAFF.

This clonotype was recorded a few times. This chain connects TRBV19 to TRBJ2-6, with 7 bases aligning to TRBD1. Germline-derived CDR1 and CDR2 are LNHDA and SQIVND (reference sequence). This CDR3 is 16 amino acids long. V dropped 7 bases and J dropped 2; count of bases not matched to a gene: 8. In DNA, the CDR3 is TGTGCCAGTACCGAACAGGGGTCGGCTGGGGCCAACGTCCTGACTTTC. It is translated as CASTEQGSAGANVLTF.

This clonotype was counted a few times. The rearrangement joins TRBV20-1 to TRBJ2-7; TRBD1 matches 8 bases. Trimming removed 5 bases from V and 2 bases from J; junction bases left unmatched: 8. Germline loops: CDR1 DFQATT, CDR2 SNEGSKA (reference sequence). CDR3 size: 14 residues. CDR3 in DNA: TGCAGTGCTCACCCGGACAGGGCCACCTACGAGCAGTACTTC. As protein: CSAHPDRATYEQYF.

This clonotype has just a few counts. V and J are TRBV19 and TRBJ2-7, with TRBD2 matching over 14 bases. The germline V gene encodes CDR1 LNHDA and CDR2 SQIVND (reference sequence). The V gene end was trimmed by 9 bases and the J gene end by 0 bases; junction bases not matched to a gene: 10. The CDR3 is 17 residues long. DNA of the CDR3: TGTGCCAGCAGCGATCGGACTAGCGGGAGGAACTCCTACGAGCAGTACTTC. Translated, it gives CASSDRTSGRNSYEQYF.

The chain joins TRBV24-1 to TRBJ2-7; 8 positions agree with TRBD1. The CDR3 is 13 residues long. Germline V lookup: CDR1 KGHDR, CDR2 SFDVKD. The DNA for the CDR3 is TGTGCTCTTCAGGGGGCTCCAGCCTACGAGCAGTACTTC. Amino acid sequence: CALQGAPAYEQYF.

The V call is TRBV6-1, the J call TRBJ1-2, with 8 bases aligning to TRBD1. The CDR3 runs to 12 residues. From germline, CDR1 is MNHNS and CDR2 SASEGT. The V and J ends lost 6 bases and 8 bases, in that order; junction bases with no gene match: 5. In DNA form, the CDR3 reads TGTGCCAGCAGGTCCGGACAGGGAGGCTACACCTTC. Its translation: CASRSGQGGYTF.

The chain carries TRBV16 and TRBJ2-5; TRBD1 aligns across 10 bases. Germline loops: CDR1 KGHSY, CDR2 FQNENV. V gave up 3 bases and J gave up 6 bases; unmatched junction bases: 10. The CDR3 runs 16 residues. The CDR3 DNA sequence: TGTGCCAGCAGCCAGGTTCCGGGACAGGGGAGCCAGACCCAGTACTTC. This encodes CASSQVPGQGSQTQYF.

There are a few counts of this clonotype. The chain couples TRBV7-3 to TRBJ1-1, with 9 bases identical to TRBD1. Germline CDR1 SGHTA, CDR2 FQGTGA. This CDR3 contains 13 residues. J gave up 6 bases and V 10 bases, and 9 bases lay outside the gene matches. Here the CDR3 DNA reads TGTGCCACCCACGACAGGGGGAGAGCTGAAGCTTTCTTT. It yields the protein CATHDRGRAEAFF.

This clonotype was seen a few times. V usage is TRBV7-2 and J usage is TRBJ1-4; no definite D call. From germline, CDR1 is SGHTA and CDR2 FQGNSA. The CDR3 spans 15 residues. V was pared by 6 bases and J by 0 bases, with 11 bases between. CDR3 sequence: CASSREIATNEKLFF. CDR3 nucleotide sequence: TGTGCCAGCAGTCGGGAGATTGCAACTAATGAAAAACTGTTTTTT.